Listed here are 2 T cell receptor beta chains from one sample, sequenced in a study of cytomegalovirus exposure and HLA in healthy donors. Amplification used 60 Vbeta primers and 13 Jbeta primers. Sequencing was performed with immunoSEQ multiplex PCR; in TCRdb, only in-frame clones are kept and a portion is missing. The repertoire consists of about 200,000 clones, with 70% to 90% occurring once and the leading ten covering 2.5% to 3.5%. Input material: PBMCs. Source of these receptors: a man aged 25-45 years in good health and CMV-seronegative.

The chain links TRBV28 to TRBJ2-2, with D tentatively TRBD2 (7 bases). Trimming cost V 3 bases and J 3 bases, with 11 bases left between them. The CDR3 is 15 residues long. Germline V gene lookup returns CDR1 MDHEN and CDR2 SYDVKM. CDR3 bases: TGTGCCAGCAGTTTTGGGGGGGCGGACACCGGGGAGCTGTTTTTT. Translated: CASSFGGADTGELFF.

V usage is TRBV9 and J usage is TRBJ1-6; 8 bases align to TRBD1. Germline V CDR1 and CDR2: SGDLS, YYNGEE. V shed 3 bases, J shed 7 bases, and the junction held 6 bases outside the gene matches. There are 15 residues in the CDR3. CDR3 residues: CASSGIGQGNSPLHF. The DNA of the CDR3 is TGTGCCAGCAGCGGAATTGGACAGGGCAATTCACCCCTCCACTTT.